This TCR beta chain was profiled in a study of T cell responses to AZD1222 COVID-19 vaccine. Study-wide results and limits: Vaccine-associated CD4 TCRs ranged over spike, dominating at 160-218 and 743-854.

The assay was immunoSEQ multiplex PCR, and TCRdb's table has in-frame clones only and misses some. The table shows some 120,000 clones, with 80% to 90% occurring only once. V lost 0 bases and J 4 bases, leaving 10 bases between the germline ends. The CDR3 runs 15 residues. CDR1 and CDR2 from the germline V gene are KGHSH and LQKENI. Turning to this clone: Its antigen is unknown.

The source was peripheral blood, collected on day 0 of AZD1222 vaccination. The clonotype was recovered from an adult in good health. This sequence joins TRBV18 and TRBJ1-5; tentatively, D is TRBD1 (5 bases). CDR3 nucleotide sequence: TGTGCCAGCTCACCACCCGGGACTGAGAATCAGCCCCAGCATTTT. As protein: CASSPPGTENQPQHF.